These 5 T cell receptor beta chains share one sample of origin, sequenced in a study of blood T cell repertoires in COVID-19. Profiling relied on immunoSEQ multiplex PCR, and the TCRdb table lists in-frame clones only, not all of them. The top ten hold just under 15% of the sample, which has roughly 60,000 clones, roughly four fifths seen once. Sequenced: peripheral blood. These receptor sequences come from a man older than 75 with acute or convalescent COVID-19.

CDR3 in amino acids: CASSPRGHGELFF. The DNA for the CDR3 is TGTGCCAGCAGCCCGCGGGGTCACGGGGAGCTGTTTTTT. This rearrangement joins TRBV11-2 to TRBJ2-2; D possibly corresponds to TRBD2 (6 bases). This CDR3 has 13 amino acids. Trimming stripped 5 bases from V and 7 bases from J, with 11 bases between. Germline values: CDR1 SGHAT, CDR2 FQNNGV.

This rearrangement joins TRBV5-1 to TRBJ2-3, with TRBD1 identical over 11 bases. Germline CDR1 reads SGHRS; CDR2 reads YFSETQ. This CDR3 region has 16 residues. The junction had 8 bases not matched to a gene; V was cut back by 3 bases and J by 5 bases. CDR3 bases: TGCGCCAGCAGCTCTGGACAGGGGGCGCGGGGAGATACGCAGTATTTT. Protein product: CASSSGQGARGDTQYF.

The genes are TRBV6-5 and TRBJ1-2, with D maybe TRBD1 (6 bases). The CDR3 consists of 12 residues. V shed 6 bases and J shed 5 bases, with 10 bases lying between them. Germline values: CDR1 MNHEY, CDR2 SVGAGI. This chain's CDR3 is CASRLTGYGYTF. The CDR3 DNA reads as TGTGCCAGCAGGTTAACAGGGTATGGCTACACCTTC.

The rearrangement uses TRBV2 and TRBJ1-2; 7 positions match TRBD1. The V segment lost 3 bases and the J segment 5 bases; nucleotides outside the gene matches: 3. Germline V lookup: CDR1 SNHLY, CDR2 FYNNEI. The CDR3 consists of 13 residues. Here the CDR3 reads CASSETGPYGYTF. CDR3 nucleotide sequence: TGTGCCAGCAGTGAGACAGGGCCATATGGCTACACCTTC.

This clone was counted between two and nine times. The gene calls are TRBV3-1 (or the pseudogene TRBV3-2) and TRBJ1-2; 7 bases map to TRBD1. J gave up 1 base and V 5 bases, and 4 bases lay outside the gene matches. This CDR3 region has 14 residues. The V gene's germline CDR1 is LGHDT and CDR2 YNNKEL (reference sequence). The DNA of the CDR3 is TGTGCCAGCAGCACACAGGGGAATAACTATGGCTACACCTTC. Translation gives CASSTQGNNYGYTF.